What follows are 8 T cell receptor beta chains derived from one specimen sequenced in a study of blood T cell repertoires in COVID-19. The method was immunoSEQ multiplex PCR; TCRdb's version includes in-frame clones alone and lacks a portion of them. The data contain about 140,000 clones, more than 65% of them seen just once; the ten biggest clones take up around 8.6%. Sequencing used peripheral blood. These receptors were taken from a human donor in a cohort sampled during active COVID-19.

The V call is TRBV5-5, the J call TRBJ2-2; TRBD1 agrees at 7 bases. Looked up from germline, CDR1 is SGHKS and CDR2 is YYEKEE (reference sequence). Trimming cost V 3 bases and J 2 bases; bases outside gene matches: 7. CDR3 length equals 16 residues. The DNA for the CDR3 is TGTGCCAGCAGCTCTGGGGACAGTCGAAACACCGGGGAGCTGTTTTTT. Translated: CASSSGDSRNTGELFF.

V and J are TRBV9 and TRBJ1-5; no definite D call. The CDR3 totals 15 residues. Per the germline V gene, CDR1 is SGDLS and CDR2 is YYNGEE. V gave up 4 bases and J gave up 3 bases, with 14 bases separating them. CDR3 coding DNA: TGTGCCAGCAGCCGCGACTCAAGATTCAATCAGCCCCAGCATTTT. Its translation: CASSRDSRFNQPQHF.

This clone occurred a few times. The genes are TRBV5-1 and TRBJ1-2; TRBD1 matches 9 bases. This CDR3 region has 15 residues. Trimming at V came to 4 bases and at J to 1 base, leaving 5 bases not matched to a gene. In germline, CDR1 is SGHRS, CDR2 YFSETQ. The CDR3 nucleotides are TGCGCCAGCAGCGATGAGGACAGGGGTAACTATGGCTACACCTTC. This translates into CASSDEDRGNYGYTF.

The V call is TRBV2, the J call TRBJ1-2; no clear D gene. The germline CDR1 and CDR2 sequences are SNHLY and FYNNEI. The CDR3 consists of 14 residues. Trimming took off 3 bases at V and 0 bases at J, with 8 bases between the two ends. The CDR3 DNA is TGTGCCAGCAGTGACAGGCGAGCTAACTATGGCTACACCTTC. This translates into CASSDRRANYGYTF.

This chain joins TRBV9 and TRBJ2-6; D perhaps matches TRBD1 (5 bases). The V end was cut by 4 bases, the J end by 0 bases, with 11 bases between. This CDR3 has 16 residues. Germline-derived CDR1 and CDR2 are SGDLS and YYNGEE. The CDR3 protein is CASSPLQGSGANVLTF. The DNA for the CDR3 is TGTGCCAGCAGCCCTCTTCAGGGCTCTGGGGCCAACGTCCTGACTTTC.

This chain joins TRBV9 and TRBJ1-5; tentatively, D is TRBD1 (6 bases). The CDR3 is 16 residues long. Germline-derived CDR1 and CDR2 are SGDLS and YYNGEE. V was trimmed by 0 bases and J by 4 bases, leaving 14 bases between them. The CDR3 coding sequence is TGTGCCAGCAGCGTAGGAGGGGGGGGAGTGAATCAGCCCCAGCATTTT. This translates into CASSVGGGGVNQPQHF. Looking up the rest from reference TRBV9 and TRBJ1-5 gives the full variable domain: DSGVTQTPKHLITATGQRVTLRCSPRSGDLSVYWYQQSLDQGLQFLIQYYNGEERAKGNILERFSAQQFPDLHSELNLSSLELGDSALYFCASSVGGGGVNQPQHFGDGTRLSIL.

The chain links TRBV18 to TRBJ2-2; 7 bases line up with TRBD1. The V gene end was trimmed by 4 bases and the J gene end by 6 bases; junction bases not matched to a gene: 5. From germline, CDR1 is KGHSH and CDR2 LQKENI. The CDR3 has 14 amino acids. The CDR3 spells CASSRQGHSGELFF. For the CDR3, the DNA is TGTGCCAGCTCACGACAGGGACACTCCGGGGAGCTGTTTTTT.

The chain links TRBV6-6 to TRBJ1-6, with 7 bases fitting TRBD1. The J segment lost 9 bases and the V segment lost 5 bases, leaving 19 bases of the junction unmatched. CDR1 and CDR2 from the germline V gene are MNHNY and SVGAGI (reference sequence). The CDR3 spans 18 residues. CDR3 amino acids: CASSPPPGLTGFASPLHF. The CDR3 coding sequence is TGTGCCAGCAGTCCCCCCCCTGGACTGACAGGGTTCGCTTCACCCCTCCACTTT.